The clone carrying this TCR beta chain was found once. Sequenced by immunoSEQ multiplex PCR; TCRdb stores in-frame clones only, minus some. The profile covers fewer than 200,000 clones, with roughly 80% appearing a single time and roughly 12% taken by the ten largest. V gave up 4 bases and J gave up 4 bases; unmatched junction bases: 10. Germline CDR1 and CDR2: KGHSH and LQKENI. There are 16 residues in the CDR3. The sample belongs to a study of blood T cell repertoires in COVID-19. The sample was PBMCs or T cells enriched from blood (not recorded which). The chain carries TRBV18 and TRBJ2-3, with 8 bases aligning to TRBD2. The clonotype originates from a man between 45 and 60 years old who had recovered from COVID-19. The chain's CDR3 is CASSRGDGTSPDTQYF. DNA of the CDR3: TGTGCCAGCTCACGGGGGGACGGGACTAGTCCAGATACGCAGTATTTT.